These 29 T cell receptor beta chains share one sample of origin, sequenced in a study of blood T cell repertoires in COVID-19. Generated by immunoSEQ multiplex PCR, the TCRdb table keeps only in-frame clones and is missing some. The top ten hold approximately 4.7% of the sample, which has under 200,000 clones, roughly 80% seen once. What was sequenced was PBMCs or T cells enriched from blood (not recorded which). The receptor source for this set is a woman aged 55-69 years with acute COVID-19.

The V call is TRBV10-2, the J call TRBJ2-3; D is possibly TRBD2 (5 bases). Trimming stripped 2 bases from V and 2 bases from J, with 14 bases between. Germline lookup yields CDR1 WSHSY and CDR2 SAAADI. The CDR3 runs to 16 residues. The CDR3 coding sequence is TGCGCCAGCAGTGAGGGGAGTCGGGTCATCACAGATACGCAGTATTTT. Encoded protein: CASSEGSRVITDTQYF.

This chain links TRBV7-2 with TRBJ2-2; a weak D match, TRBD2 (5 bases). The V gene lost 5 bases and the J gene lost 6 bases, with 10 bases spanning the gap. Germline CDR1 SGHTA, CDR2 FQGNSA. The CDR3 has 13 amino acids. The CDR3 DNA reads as TGTGCCAGCAGCCGGTCAGCGGCCGGGGAGCTGTTTTTT. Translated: CASSRSAAGELFF.

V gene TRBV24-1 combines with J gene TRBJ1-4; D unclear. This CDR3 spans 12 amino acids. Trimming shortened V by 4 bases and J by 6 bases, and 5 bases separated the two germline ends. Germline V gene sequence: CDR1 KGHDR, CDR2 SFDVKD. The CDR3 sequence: CATSDRHEKLFF. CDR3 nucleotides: TGTGCCACCAGTGACCGTCATGAAAAACTGTTTTTT.

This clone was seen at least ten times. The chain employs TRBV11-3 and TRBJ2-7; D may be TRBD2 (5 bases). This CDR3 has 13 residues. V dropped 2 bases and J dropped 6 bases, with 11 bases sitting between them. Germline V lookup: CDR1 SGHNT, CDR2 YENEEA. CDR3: CASSLSRSGEQYF. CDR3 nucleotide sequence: TGTGCCAGCAGCTTAAGTCGGAGCGGCGAGCAGTACTTC.

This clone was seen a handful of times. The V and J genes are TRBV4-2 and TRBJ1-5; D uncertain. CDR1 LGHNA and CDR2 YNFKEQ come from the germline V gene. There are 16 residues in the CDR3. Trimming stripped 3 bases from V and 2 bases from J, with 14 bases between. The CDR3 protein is CASSHISGFGNQPQHF. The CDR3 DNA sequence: TGTGCCAGCAGCCACATCAGCGGCTTTGGCAATCAGCCCCAGCATTTT.

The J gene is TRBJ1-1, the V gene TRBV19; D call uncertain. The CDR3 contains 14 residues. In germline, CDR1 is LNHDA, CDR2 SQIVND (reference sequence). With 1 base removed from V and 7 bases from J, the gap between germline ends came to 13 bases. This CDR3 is CASSIGLPSSEAFF. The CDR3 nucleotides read TGTGCCAGTAGTATAGGTTTACCGTCCAGTGAAGCTTTCTTT.

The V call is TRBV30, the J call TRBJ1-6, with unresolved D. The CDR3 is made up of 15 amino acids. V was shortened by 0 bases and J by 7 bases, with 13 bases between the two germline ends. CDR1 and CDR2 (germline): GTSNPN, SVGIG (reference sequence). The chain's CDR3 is CAWSVRGFGNSPLHF. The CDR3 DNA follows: TGTGCCTGGAGTGTACGAGGGTTTGGAAATTCACCCCTCCACTTT.

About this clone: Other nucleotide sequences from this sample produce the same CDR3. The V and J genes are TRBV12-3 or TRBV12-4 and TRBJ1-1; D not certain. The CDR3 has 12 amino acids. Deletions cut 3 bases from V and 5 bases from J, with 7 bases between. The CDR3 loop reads CASSFPGTEAFF. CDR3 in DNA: TGTGCCAGCAGTTTCCCGGGGACTGAAGCTTTCTTT.

In DNA, the CDR3 is TGTGCCAGCAGTAACACCGGGACTAGCGGGAATGAGCAGTTCTTC. Protein sequence: CASSNTGTSGNEQFF. The chain is built from TRBV6-5 and TRBJ2-1; 12 bases match TRBD2. J was trimmed by 7 bases and V by 5 bases; bases with no gene match: 6. CDR1 and CDR2 (germline): MNHEY, SVGAGI. CDR3 length: 15 amino acids.

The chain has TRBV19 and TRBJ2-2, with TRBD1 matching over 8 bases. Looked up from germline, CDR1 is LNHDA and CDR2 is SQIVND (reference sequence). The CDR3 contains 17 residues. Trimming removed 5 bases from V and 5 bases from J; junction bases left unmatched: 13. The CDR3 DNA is TGTGCCAGTAGTTCGTCTATACAGGGGGTGGGGACCGGGGAGCTGTTTTTT. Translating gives CASSSSIQGVGTGELFF.

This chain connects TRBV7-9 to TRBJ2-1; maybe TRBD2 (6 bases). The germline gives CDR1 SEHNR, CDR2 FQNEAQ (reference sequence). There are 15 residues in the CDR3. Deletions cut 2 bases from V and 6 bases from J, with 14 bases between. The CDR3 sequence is CASSLYGSLSNEQFF. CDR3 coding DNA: TGTGCCAGCAGCTTATACGGGAGCTTATCCAATGAGCAGTTCTTC.

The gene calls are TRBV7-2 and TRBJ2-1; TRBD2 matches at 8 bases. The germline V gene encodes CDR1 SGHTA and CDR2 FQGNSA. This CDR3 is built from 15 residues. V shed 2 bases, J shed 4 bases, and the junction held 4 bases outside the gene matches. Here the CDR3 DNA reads TGTGCCAGCAGCTTACGGACTAGCCGATACAATGAGCAGTTCTTC. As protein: CASSLRTSRYNEQFF.

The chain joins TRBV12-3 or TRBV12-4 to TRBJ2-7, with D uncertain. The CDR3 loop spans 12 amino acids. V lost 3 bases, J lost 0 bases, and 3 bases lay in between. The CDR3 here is CASSFNSYEQYV. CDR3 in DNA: TGTGCCAGCAGTTTTAACTCCTACGAGCAGTACGTC.

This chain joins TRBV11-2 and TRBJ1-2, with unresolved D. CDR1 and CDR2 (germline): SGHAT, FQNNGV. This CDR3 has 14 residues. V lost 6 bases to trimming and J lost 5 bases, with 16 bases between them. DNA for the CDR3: TGTGCCAGCAGTTCCATCCAGCGGATATATGGCTACACCTTC. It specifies CASSSIQRIYGYTF. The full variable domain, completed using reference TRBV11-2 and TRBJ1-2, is EAGVAQSPRYKIIEKRQSVAFWCNPISGHATLYWYQQILGQGPKLLIQFQNNGVVDDSQLPKDRFSAERLKGVDSTLKIQPAKLEDSAVYLCASSSIQRIYGYTFGSGTRLTVV.

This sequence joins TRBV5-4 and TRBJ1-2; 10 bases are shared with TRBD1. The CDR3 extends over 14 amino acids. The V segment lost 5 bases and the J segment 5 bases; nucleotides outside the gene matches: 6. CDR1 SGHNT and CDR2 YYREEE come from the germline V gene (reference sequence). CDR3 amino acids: CASRSTGGAYGYTF. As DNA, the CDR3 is TGTGCCAGCAGATCGACAGGGGGCGCGTATGGCTACACCTTC.

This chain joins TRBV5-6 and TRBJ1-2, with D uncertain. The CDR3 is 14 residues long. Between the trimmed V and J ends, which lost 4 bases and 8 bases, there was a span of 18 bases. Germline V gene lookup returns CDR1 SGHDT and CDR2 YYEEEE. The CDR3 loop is CASSQKTDYGGYTF. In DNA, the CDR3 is TGTGCCAGCAGCCAGAAAACGGACTATGGGGGCTACACCTTC.

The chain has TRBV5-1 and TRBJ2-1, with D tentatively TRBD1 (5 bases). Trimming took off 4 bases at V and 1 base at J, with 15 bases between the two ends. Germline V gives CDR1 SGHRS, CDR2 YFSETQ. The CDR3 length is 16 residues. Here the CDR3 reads CASSPGSQDSYNEQFF. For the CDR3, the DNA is TGCGCCAGCAGCCCTGGGTCACAGGATTCCTACAATGAGCAGTTCTTC.

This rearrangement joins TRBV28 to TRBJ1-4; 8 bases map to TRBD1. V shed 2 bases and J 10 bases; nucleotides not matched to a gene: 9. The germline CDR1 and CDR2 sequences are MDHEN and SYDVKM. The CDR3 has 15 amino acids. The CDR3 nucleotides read TGTGCCAGCAGTTTACCACAGGGGGGCTCTGGAAAACTGTTTTTT. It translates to CASSLPQGGSGKLFF.

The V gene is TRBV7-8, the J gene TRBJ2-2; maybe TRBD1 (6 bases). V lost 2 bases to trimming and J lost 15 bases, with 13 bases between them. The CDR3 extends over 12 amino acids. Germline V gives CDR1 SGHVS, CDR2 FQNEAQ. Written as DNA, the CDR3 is TGTGCCAGCAGCTTAAGGCAGGGGATGGTGTTTTTT. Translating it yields CASSLRQGMVFF.

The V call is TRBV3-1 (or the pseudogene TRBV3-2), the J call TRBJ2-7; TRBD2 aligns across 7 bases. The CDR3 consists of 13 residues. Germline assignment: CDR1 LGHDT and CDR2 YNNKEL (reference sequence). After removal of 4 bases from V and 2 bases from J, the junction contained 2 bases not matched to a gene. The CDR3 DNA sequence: TGTGCCAGCAGCCTAGCGGGTACCTACGAGCAGTACTTC. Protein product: CASSLAGTYEQYF.

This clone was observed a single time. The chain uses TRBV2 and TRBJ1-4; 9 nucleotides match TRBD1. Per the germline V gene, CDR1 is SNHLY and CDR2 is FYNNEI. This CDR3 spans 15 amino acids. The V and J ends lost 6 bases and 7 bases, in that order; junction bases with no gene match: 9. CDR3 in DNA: TGTGCCAGCAGCTCCACACAGGGGGCTAGTGAAAAACTGTTTTTT. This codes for CASSSTQGASEKLFF.

The CDR3 sequence is CASRKNEGGRAGGEQFF. CDR3 DNA: TGTGCCAGCAGAAAAAATGAGGGCGGGAGGGCCGGCGGTGAGCAGTTCTTC. The rearrangement uses TRBV11-2 and TRBJ2-1; 9 bases agree with TRBD2. Germline V gene sequence: CDR1 SGHAT, CDR2 FQNNGV. V shed 6 bases, J shed 9 bases, and the junction held 18 bases outside the gene matches. The CDR3 has 17 residues.

The CDR3 is CASSLAGQRRGYTF. CDR3 in DNA: TGTGCCAGCAGCTTAGCGGGACAGCGAAGGGGCTACACCTTC. This rearrangement joins TRBV7-2 to TRBJ1-2; 7 nucleotides agree with TRBD1. Trimming removed 0 bases from V and 8 bases from J; junction bases left unmatched: 6. CDR1 is SGHTA, CDR2 FQGNSA, per germline. The CDR3 is made up of 14 amino acids. The full variable domain, in which reference TRBV7-2 and TRBJ1-2 provide the parts outside the CDR3, is GAGVSQSPSNKVTEKGKDVELRCDPISGHTALYWYRQSLGQGLEFLIYFQGNSAPDKSGLPSDRFSAERTGGSVSTLTIQRTQQEDSAVYLCASSLAGQRRGYTFGSGTRLTVV.

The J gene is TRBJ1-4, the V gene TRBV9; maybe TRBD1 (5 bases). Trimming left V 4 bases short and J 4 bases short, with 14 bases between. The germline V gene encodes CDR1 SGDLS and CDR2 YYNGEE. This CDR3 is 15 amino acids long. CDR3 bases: TGTGCCAGCAGCCAGGGTTATTGGAGTAATGAAAAACTGTTTTTT. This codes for CASSQGYWSNEKLFF.

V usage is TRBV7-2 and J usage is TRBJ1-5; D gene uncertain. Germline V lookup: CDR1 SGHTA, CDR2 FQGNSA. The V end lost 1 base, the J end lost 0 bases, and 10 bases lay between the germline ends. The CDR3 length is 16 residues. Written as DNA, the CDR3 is TGTGCCAGCAGCTTAGGCCCTCTAATTAGCAATCAGCCCCAGCATTTT. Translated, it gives CASSLGPLISNQPQHF.

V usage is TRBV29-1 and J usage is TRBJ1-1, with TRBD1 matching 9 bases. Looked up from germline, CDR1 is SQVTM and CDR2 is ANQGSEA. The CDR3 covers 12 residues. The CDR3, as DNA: TGCAGTGAGAGACAGGGGGAGACTGAAGCTTTCTTT. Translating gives CSERQGETEAFF.

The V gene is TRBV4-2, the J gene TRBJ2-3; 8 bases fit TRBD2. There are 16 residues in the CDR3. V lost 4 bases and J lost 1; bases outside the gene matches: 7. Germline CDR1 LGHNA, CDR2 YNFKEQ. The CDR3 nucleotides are TGTGCCAGCAGCCGAGGACTAGCCCTTCGCACAGATACGCAGTATTTT. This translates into CASSRGLALRTDTQYF.

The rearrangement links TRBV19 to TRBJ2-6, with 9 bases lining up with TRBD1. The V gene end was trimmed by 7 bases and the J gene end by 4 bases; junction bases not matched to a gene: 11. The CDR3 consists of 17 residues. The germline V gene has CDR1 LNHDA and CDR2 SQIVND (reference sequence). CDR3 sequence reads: CASMAGQGQSGANVLTF. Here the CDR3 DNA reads TGTGCCAGTATGGCGGGACAGGGTCAGTCCGGGGCCAACGTCCTGACTTTC. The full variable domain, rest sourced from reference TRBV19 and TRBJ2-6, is DGGITQSPKYLFRKEGQNVTLSCEQNLNHDAMYWYRQDPGQGLRLIYYSQIVNDFQKGDIAEGYSVSREKKESFPLTVTSAQKNPTAFYLCASMAGQGQSGANVLTFGAGSRLTVL.

The CDR3 loop reads CASSHLDRGGGYTF. The CDR3 bases are TGTGCCAGCAGTCACCTAGACAGGGGGGGTGGCTACACCTTC. This chain links TRBV28 with TRBJ1-2, with 9 bases aligning to TRBD1. The germline V gene encodes CDR1 MDHEN and CDR2 SYDVKM. The CDR3 loop spans 14 amino acids. V was clipped by 5 bases and J by 7 bases; unmatched bases: 8.